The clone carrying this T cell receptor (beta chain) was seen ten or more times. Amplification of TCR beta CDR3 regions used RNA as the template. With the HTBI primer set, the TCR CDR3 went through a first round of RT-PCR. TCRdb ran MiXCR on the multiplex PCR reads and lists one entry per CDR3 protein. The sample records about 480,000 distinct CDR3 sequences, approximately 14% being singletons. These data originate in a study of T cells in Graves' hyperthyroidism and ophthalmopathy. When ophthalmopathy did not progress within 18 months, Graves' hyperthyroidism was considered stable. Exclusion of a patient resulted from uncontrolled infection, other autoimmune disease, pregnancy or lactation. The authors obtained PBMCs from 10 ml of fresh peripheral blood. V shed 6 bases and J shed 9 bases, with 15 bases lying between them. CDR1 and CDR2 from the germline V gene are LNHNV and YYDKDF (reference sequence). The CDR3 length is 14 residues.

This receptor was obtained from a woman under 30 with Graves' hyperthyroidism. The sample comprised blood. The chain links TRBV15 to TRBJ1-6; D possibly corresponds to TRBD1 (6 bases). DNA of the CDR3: TGTGCCACCAGGGGAGGACAGTTAAGTTCACCCCTCCACTTT. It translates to CATRGGQLSSPLHF.